Presented here are 27 T cell receptor beta chains from one specimen sequenced in a study of CD8 T cell repertoires and HIV-1 epitope variants. No antigen is known for these receptors. Produced via immunoSEQ multiplex PCR; TCRdb's table is partial and in-frame only. The repertoire holds several thousand clones, with approximately 65% as singletons. The sample consisted of cultured CD8+ T cells derived from PBMCs. These receptors were taken from a male donor with HIV.

The V gene is TRBV30, the J gene TRBJ2-3; 7 bases are shared with TRBD1. This CDR3 is 15 amino acids long. J lost 3 bases, V lost 1 base, and 7 bases had no gene match. The germline CDR1 and CDR2 sequences are GTSNPN and SVGIG (reference sequence). The CDR3 loop reads CAWSATGWGTDTQYF. In DNA form, the CDR3 reads TGTGCCTGGAGTGCGACAGGGTGGGGGACAGATACGCAGTATTTT.

The chain combines TRBV21-1 with TRBJ1-1; TRBD1, the D gene given by the table, was not confirmed from the DNA. TRBV21-1 is an annotated pseudogene. The CDR3 length is 21 residues. CDR3 loop: CASRIQRRGQVPSRANTEAFF. Here the CDR3 DNA reads TGTGCCAGCAGGATACAAAGGAGGGGACAGGTGCCATCCAGAGCGAACACTGAAGCTTTCTTT.

This clone ranks as large (0.1 to 1%). The chain has TRBV4-2 and TRBJ1-2, with 7 bases fitting TRBD1. Trimming cost V 4 bases and J 7 bases; bases outside gene matches: 12. The germline V gene encodes CDR1 LGHNA and CDR2 YNFKEQ. The CDR3 is 15 amino acids. The CDR3 spells CASSLGDSGRGGYTF. The CDR3, as DNA: TGTGCCAGCAGCCTAGGGGACAGCGGGAGGGGTGGCTACACCTTC.

The J gene is TRBJ2-7, the V gene TRBV19; D gene unclear. V was trimmed by 3 bases and J by 6 bases, leaving 12 bases between them. The CDR3 runs 13 residues. Germline CDR1 LNHDA, CDR2 SQIVND (reference sequence). CDR3 bases: TGTGCCAGTAGTATGCGCCCAAGCCTCGAGCAGTACTTC. This codes for CASSMRPSLEQYF.

V is TRBV19 and J is TRBJ2-7, with no clear D. The CDR3 length is 14 residues. From germline, CDR1 is LNHDA and CDR2 SQIVND (reference sequence). V dropped 3 bases and J dropped 3 bases, with 12 bases sitting between them. This CDR3 reads CASSIVGSSYEQYF. The CDR3 region has the DNA TGTGCCAGTAGTATTGTGGGCAGTAGCTACGAGCAGTACTTC.

The CDR3 region is CASSLDGAQTQYF. The CDR3 DNA is TGTGCCAGCAGCTTAGACGGGGCCCAGACGCAGTATTTT. The V gene is TRBV7-2, the J gene TRBJ2-3, with D tentatively TRBD1 or TRBD2 (5 bases each). CDR3 length: 13 amino acids. V lost 1 base and J 9 bases, leaving 11 bases between the germline ends. CDR1 and CDR2 (germline): SGHTA, FQGNSA. The full variable domain, rest sourced from reference TRBV7-2 and TRBJ2-3, is GAGVSQSPSNKVTEKGKDVELRCDPISGHTALYWYRQSLGQGLEFLIYFQGNSAPDKSGLPSDRFSAERTGGSVSTLTIQRTQQEDSAVYLCASSLDGAQTQYFGPGTRLTVL.

The chain has TRBV4-2 and TRBJ2-3, with TRBD2 matching over 11 bases. V shed 1 base, J shed 2 bases, and the junction held 5 bases outside the gene matches. The germline V gene encodes CDR1 LGHNA and CDR2 YNFKEQ. This CDR3 spans 17 amino acids. CDR3 coding DNA: TGTGCCAGCAGCCAAGTTTCTAGCGGGGGGATCACAGATACGCAGTATTTT. As protein: CASSQVSSGGITDTQYF.

This clone occurred once. The genes are TRBV28 and TRBJ1-1; D gene ambiguous. CDR1 is MDHEN, CDR2 SYDVKM, per germline. V gave up 1 base and J gave up 5 bases, with 8 bases separating them. The CDR3 runs to 13 residues. The CDR3 loop reads CASSLLGRTEAFF. CDR3 sequence (DNA): TGTGCCAGCAGTTTATTGGGTAGGACTGAAGCTTTCTTT.

The gene calls are TRBV2 and TRBJ2-5; no definite D call. Germline values: CDR1 SNHLY, CDR2 FYNNEI. The CDR3 totals 13 residues. Trimming left V 0 bases short and J 4 bases short, with 6 bases between. This chain's CDR3 is CASSEAWGETQYF. The CDR3 DNA reads as TGTGCCAGCAGTGAAGCATGGGGAGAGACCCAGTACTTC.

This chain links TRBV6-4 with TRBJ2-2; perhaps D is TRBD1 or TRBD2 (5 bases each). V lost 3 bases and J 3 bases, leaving 5 bases between the germline ends. Germline CDR1 MRHNA, CDR2 SNTAGT. The length of the CDR3 is 13 residues. This CDR3 reads CASSEGDTGELFF. As DNA, the CDR3 is TGTGCCAGCAGTGAGGGGGACACCGGGGAGCTGTTTTTT.

This clone was seen only once. CDR3 nucleotide sequence: TGTGCCAGCAGCGTAGAATGGACAGGACTAGCTAACTATGGCTACACCTTC. Translation gives CASSVEWTGLANYGYTF. V usage is TRBV9 and J usage is TRBJ1-2, with 7 bases that match TRBD1. This CDR3 is built from 17 residues. V shed 0 bases, J shed 0 bases, and the junction held 8 bases outside the gene matches. Germline V gene sequence: CDR1 SGDLS, CDR2 YYNGEE.

This clone was counted between two and nine times. The gene calls are TRBV6-5 and TRBJ2-7; perhaps TRBD1 as D (5 bases). Germline V gene data show CDR1 as MNHEY and CDR2 as SVGAGI. V dropped 6 bases and J dropped 5 bases, with 14 bases sitting between them. This CDR3 is built from 13 residues. This chain's CDR3 is CASSKSRVDEQYF. CDR3 DNA: TGTGCCAGCAGCAAGAGCAGGGTAGACGAGCAGTACTTC.

The chain carries TRBV27 and TRBJ1-2; D perhaps matches TRBD1 (5 bases). Germline CDR1 is MNHEY and CDR2 is SMNVEV (reference sequence). The CDR3 runs 15 residues. V shed 6 bases and J shed 4 bases, with 18 bases lying between them. DNA of the CDR3: TGTGCCAGCAGCGCTTTCCGGGCGGGGCCCTATGGCTACACCTTC. Residues: CASSAFRAGPYGYTF.

This clone was detected a few times. V usage is TRBV21-1 and J usage is TRBJ2-7. TRBV21-1 is classified as a pseudogene. CDR3 size: 13 residues. Written as DNA, the CDR3 is TGTGCCAGCAGCTTACCAAGCTCCTACGAGCAGTACTTC. It translates to CASSLPSSYEQYF.

This clone was observed a few times. The chain links TRBV4-1 to TRBJ1-1, with TRBD1 matching over 8 bases. V shed 1 base and J 0 bases; nucleotides not matched to a gene: 4. The germline CDR1 and CDR2 sequences are MGHRA and YSYEKL. The CDR3 extends over 16 amino acids. For the CDR3, the DNA is TGCGCCAGCAGCCAAGGGACAGGGACCGTGAACACTGAAGCTTTCTTT. This codes for CASSQGTGTVNTEAFF.

The gene calls are TRBV4-2 and TRBJ1-1, with unresolved D. CDR1 LGHNA and CDR2 YNFKEQ come from the germline V gene. V was clipped by 0 bases and J by 4 bases, with 9 bases between them. The CDR3 runs to 14 residues. The CDR3 DNA is TGTGCCAGCAGCCAAGATAGGGTGGGCACTGAAGCTTTCTTT. Protein sequence: CASSQDRVGTEAFF.

V usage is TRBV30 and J usage is TRBJ1-5; no reliable D call. Germline V CDR1 and CDR2: GTSNPN, SVGIG (reference sequence). V was pared by 0 bases and J by 8 bases, with 17 bases between. This CDR3 has 15 residues. CDR3 DNA sequence: TGTGCCTGGAGTGTAGGACCTTCTTCGTGGGAGCCCCAGCATTTT. It encodes CAWSVGPSSWEPQHF.

The CDR3 sequence is CASSPEGETQYF. The CDR3 coding sequence is TGTGCCAGCTCACCCGAGGGAGAGACCCAGTACTTC. V is TRBV18 and J is TRBJ2-5; D may be TRBD2 (5 bases). The germline V gene encodes CDR1 KGHSH and CDR2 LQKENI. V was clipped by 3 bases and J by 4 bases, with 6 bases between them. This CDR3 has 12 amino acids.

V and J are TRBV4-3 and TRBJ1-1; no firm D call. The CDR3 consists of 15 residues. Germline V gene sequence: CDR1 LGHNA, CDR2 YSLEER. Trimming took off 4 bases at V and 1 base at J, with 13 bases between the two ends. CDR3 DNA sequence: TGCGCCAGCAGCCCCGCTAGGATGGAGAACACTGAAGCTTTCTTT. Its translation: CASSPARMENTEAFF.

The chain has TRBV7-6 and TRBJ2-1; D could derive from TRBD1 or TRBD2 (5 bases each). With 1 base removed from V and 7 bases from J, the gap between germline ends came to 11 bases. The CDR3 is made up of 14 amino acids. The germline V gene has CDR1 SGHVS and CDR2 FNYEAQ. The CDR3 protein is CASSLGGSQNEQFF. For the CDR3, the DNA is TGTGCCAGCAGCTTAGGGGGGAGCCAAAATGAGCAGTTCTTC.

J is TRBJ2-7 and V is TRBV6-5; 10 nucleotides line up with TRBD2. The CDR3 runs to 15 residues. Germline trimming cut 3 bases from V and 2 bases from J; bases unmatched to any gene: 4. The germline CDR1 and CDR2 sequences are MNHEY and SVGAGI. CDR3 amino acids: CASSYLAGEPYEQYF. CDR3 in DNA: TGTGCCAGCAGTTATCTAGCGGGAGAACCCTACGAGCAGTACTTC.

V usage is TRBV6-1 and J usage is TRBJ1-5; no definite D call. CDR3 length: 16 residues. CDR1 MNHNS and CDR2 SASEGT come from the germline V gene. V was cut by 4 bases and J by 1 base, with 14 bases left in between. The CDR3 sequence: CASSVTPAGSNQPQHF. CDR3 in DNA: TGTGCCAGCAGTGTCACCCCGGCCGGGAGCAATCAGCCCCAGCATTTT.

This clone was detected a few times. One end of the junction fails to match germline, which may point to a read error. This chain's CDR3 is CASSLAPGSDEQYF. In nucleotides, the CDR3 is TGTGCCAGCAGCTTAGCGCCGGGCTCCGACGAGCAGTACTTC. The genes are TRBV7-6 and TRBJ2-7, with no clear D. The CDR3 has 14 residues. The germline gives CDR1 SGHVS, CDR2 FNYEAQ.

V is TRBV28 and J is TRBJ1-1; D is ambiguous. The CDR3 has 13 residues. V was shortened by 6 bases and J by 5 bases, with 13 bases between the two germline ends. Germline loops: CDR1 MDHEN, CDR2 SYDVKM. The CDR3 coding sequence is TGTGCCAGCAGCGGCCCGGCGGGGACTGAAGCTTTCTTT. It specifies CASSGPAGTEAFF.

The gene calls are TRBV7-9 and TRBJ2-3, with D perhaps TRBD2 (6 bases). Germline V gene data show CDR1 as SEHNR and CDR2 as FQNEAQ (reference sequence). V lost 6 bases to trimming and J lost 2 bases, with 9 bases between them. The CDR3 consists of 13 residues. The CDR3 DNA is TGTGCCAGCAGTCGGGAGCTCACAGATACGCAGTATTTT. Protein: CASSRELTDTQYF.

The chain combines TRBV11-3 with TRBJ2-3; D is perhaps TRBD1 (5 bases). This CDR3 spans 12 amino acids. V was clipped by 4 bases and J by 4 bases, with 6 bases between them. Germline assignment: CDR1 SGHNT and CDR2 YENEEA. The DNA of the CDR3 is TGTGCCAGCAGCTCGACAGCAGATACGCAGTATTTT. Translation gives CASSSTADTQYF.

The V gene is TRBV29-1, the J gene TRBJ1-1; the D gene is possibly TRBD1 (6 bases). This CDR3 spans 13 amino acids. V shed 4 bases and J shed 8 bases, with 17 bases lying between them. In germline, CDR1 is SQVTM, CDR2 ANQGSEA. CDR3 in DNA: TGCAGCGTTGTGTTACCGGGGGCTAAAGAAGCTTTCTTT. This gives the protein CSVVLPGAKEAFF.